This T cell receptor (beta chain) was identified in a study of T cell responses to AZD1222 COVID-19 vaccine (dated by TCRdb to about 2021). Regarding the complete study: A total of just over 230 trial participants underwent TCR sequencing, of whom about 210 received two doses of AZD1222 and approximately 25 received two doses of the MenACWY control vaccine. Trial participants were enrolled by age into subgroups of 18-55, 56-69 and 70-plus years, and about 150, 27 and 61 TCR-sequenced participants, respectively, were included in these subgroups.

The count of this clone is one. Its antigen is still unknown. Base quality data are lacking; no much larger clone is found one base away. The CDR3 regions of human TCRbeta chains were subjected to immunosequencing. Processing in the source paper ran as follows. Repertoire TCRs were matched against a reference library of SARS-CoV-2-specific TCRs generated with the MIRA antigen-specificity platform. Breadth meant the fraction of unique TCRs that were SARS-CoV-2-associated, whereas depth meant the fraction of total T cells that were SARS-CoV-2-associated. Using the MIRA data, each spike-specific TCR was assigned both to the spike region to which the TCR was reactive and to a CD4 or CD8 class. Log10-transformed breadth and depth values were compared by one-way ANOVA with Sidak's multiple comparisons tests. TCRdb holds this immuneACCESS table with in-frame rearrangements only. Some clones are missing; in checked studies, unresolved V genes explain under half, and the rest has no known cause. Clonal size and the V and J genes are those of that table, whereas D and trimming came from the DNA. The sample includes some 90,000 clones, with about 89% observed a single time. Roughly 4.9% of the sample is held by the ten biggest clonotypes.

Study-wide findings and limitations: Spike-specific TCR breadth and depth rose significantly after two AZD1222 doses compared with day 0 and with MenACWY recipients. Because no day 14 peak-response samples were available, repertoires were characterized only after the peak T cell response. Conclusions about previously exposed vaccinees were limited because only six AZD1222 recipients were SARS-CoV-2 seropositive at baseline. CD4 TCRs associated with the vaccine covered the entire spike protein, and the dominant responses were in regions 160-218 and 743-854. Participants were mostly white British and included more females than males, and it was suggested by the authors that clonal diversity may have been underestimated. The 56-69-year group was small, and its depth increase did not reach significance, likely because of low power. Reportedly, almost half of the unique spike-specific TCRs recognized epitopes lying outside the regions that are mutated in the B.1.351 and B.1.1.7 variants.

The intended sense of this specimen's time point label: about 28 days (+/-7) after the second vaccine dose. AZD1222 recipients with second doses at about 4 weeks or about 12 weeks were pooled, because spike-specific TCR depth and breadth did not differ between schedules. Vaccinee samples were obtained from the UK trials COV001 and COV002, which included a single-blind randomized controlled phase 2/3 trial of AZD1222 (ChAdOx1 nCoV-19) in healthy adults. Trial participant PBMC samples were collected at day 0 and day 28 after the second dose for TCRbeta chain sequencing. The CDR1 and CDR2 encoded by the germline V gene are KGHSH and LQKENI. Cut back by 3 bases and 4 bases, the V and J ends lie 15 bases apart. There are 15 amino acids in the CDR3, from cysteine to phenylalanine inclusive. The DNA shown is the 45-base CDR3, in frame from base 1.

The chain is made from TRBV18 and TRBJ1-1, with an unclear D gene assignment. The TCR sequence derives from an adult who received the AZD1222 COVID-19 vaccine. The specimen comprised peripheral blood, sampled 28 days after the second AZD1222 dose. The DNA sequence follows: TGTGCCAGCTCACCCCTCGGCGGGTTGGGCACTGAAGCTTTCTTT. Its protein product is CASSPLGGLGTEAFF.